The clone carrying this TCR beta chain appeared many times. Its antigen remains unknown. Time point: persistent/refractory GD, antithyroid drugs over 5 years with positive TRAb. PBMC-derived RNA was used for the TCR library. Arm-PCR of CDR3 regions and iRepertoire HTBI primers were the basis on which TCR beta libraries were built. TCRdb recomputed calls from the multiplex PCR reads with MiXCR, one row per CDR3 protein. The table includes 350,000 to 450,000 distinct CDR3 sequences, around 20% detected once. The sample comes from a study of regulatory T cells in long-lasting Graves disease. Overall study results and limits: Between persistent patients, 2,500 to 3,500 public clonotypes were shared, exceeding the approximately 870 shared between new patients.

This CDR3 region has 14 residues. Trimming pared 3 bases from V and 2 bases from J, leaving 13 bases between. Germline lookup yields CDR1 SQVTM and CDR2 ANQGSEA. The source is a female donor with Graves disease. The V gene is TRBV29-1, the J gene TRBJ2-5; weak D call: TRBD2 (6 bases). The material was peripheral blood mononuclear cells (PBMCs), obtained when the disease was refractory, from a patient treated with antithyroid drugs. The CDR3 DNA reads as TGCAGCGTTGATGCGGGGTTCGGGCAAGAGACCCAGTACTTC. Its translation is CSVDAGFGQETQYF.